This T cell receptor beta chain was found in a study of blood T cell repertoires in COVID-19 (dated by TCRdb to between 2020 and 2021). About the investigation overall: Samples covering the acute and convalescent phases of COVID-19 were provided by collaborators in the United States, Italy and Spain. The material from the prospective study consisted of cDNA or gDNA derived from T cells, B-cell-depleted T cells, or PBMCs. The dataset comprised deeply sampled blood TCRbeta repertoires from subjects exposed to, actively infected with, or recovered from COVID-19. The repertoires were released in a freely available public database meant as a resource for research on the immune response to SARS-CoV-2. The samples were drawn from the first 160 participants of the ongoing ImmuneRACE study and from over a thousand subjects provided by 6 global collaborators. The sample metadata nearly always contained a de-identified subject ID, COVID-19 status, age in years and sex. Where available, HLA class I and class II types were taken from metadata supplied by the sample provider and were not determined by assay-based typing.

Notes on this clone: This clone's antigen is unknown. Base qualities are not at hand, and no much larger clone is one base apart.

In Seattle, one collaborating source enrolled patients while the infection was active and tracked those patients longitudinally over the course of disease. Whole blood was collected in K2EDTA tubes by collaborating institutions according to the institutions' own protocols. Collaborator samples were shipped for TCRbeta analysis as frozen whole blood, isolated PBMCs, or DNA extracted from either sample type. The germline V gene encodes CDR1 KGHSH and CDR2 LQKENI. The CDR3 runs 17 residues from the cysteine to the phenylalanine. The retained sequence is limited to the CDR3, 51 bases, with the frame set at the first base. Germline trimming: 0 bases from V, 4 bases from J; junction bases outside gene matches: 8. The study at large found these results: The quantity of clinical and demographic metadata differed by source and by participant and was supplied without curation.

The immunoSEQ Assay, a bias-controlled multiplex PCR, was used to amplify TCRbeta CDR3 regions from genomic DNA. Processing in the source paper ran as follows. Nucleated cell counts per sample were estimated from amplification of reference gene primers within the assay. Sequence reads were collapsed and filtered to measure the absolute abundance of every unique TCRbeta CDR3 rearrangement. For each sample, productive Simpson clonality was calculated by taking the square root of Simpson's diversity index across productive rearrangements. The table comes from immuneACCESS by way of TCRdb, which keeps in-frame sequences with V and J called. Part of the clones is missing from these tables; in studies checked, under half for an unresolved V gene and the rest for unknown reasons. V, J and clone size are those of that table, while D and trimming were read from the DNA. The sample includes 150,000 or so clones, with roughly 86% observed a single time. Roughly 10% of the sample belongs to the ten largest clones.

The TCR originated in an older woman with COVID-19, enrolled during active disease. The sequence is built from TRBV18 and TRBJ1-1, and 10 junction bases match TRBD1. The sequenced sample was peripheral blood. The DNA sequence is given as TGTGCCAGCTCACCACCGTCTAGGACAGGGGGGTCCACTGAAGCTTTCTTT. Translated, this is CASSPPSRTGGSTEAFF.